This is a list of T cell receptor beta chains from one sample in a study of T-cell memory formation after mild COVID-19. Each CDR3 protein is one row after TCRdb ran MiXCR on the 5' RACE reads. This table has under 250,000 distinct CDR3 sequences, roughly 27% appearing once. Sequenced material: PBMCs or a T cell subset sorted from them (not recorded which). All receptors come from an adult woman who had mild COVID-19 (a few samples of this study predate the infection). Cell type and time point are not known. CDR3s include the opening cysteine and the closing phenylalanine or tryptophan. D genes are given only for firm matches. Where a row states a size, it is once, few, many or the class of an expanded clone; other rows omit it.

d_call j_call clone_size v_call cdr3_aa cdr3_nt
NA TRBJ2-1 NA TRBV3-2 CASSQGLAGGPSSYNEQFF TGTGCCAGCAGCCAAGGACTAGCGGGAGGCCCGAGCTCCTACAATGAGCAGTTCTTC
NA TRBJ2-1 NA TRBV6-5 CASRGYSGYNEQFF TGTGCCAGCAGGGGGTATTCGGGTTACAATGAGCAGTTCTTC
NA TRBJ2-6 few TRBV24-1 CATSDPRVEGANVLTF TGTGCCACCAGTGATCCCAGGGTGGAAGGGGCCAACGTCCTGACTTTC
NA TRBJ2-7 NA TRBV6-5 CASSTHITRGREQYF TGTGCCAGCAGTACCCACATTACCAGGGGCCGCGAGCAGTACTTC
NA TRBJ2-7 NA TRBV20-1 CSATLGEFPNEQYF TGCAGTGCTACCCTGGGGGAGTTTCCTAACGAGCAGTACTTC
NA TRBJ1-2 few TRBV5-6 CASSLVRGGHYGYTF TGTGCCAGCAGCTTGGTTCGAGGCGGACACTATGGCTACACCTTC
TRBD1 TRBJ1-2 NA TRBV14 CASSPPDRGFVGGYTF TGTGCCAGCAGCCCCCCGGACAGGGGATTTGTGGGGGGCTACACCTTC
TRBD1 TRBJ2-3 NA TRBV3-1 CASSQDPGQGTDTQYF TGTGCCAGCAGCCAAGATCCCGGACAGGGCACAGATACGCAGTATTTT
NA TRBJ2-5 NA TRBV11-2 CASSRFGHQETQYF TGTGCCAGCAGCCGATTTGGCCACCAAGAGACCCAGTACTTC
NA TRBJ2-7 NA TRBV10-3 CAISVEDTYEQYF TGTGCCATCAGTGTCGAGGATACCTACGAGCAGTACTTC
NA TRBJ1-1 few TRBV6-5 CASSYGRTEAFF TGTGCCAGCAGTTACGGCAGGACTGAAGCTTTCTTT
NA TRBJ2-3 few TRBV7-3 CASSLRTVAGSTQYF TGTGCCAGCAGCTTAAGGACTGTAGCTGGAAGTACGCAGTATTTT
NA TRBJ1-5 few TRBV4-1 CASSQGRALQQPQHF TGCGCCAGCAGCCAAGGGCGGGCCCTGCAACAGCCCCAGCATTTT
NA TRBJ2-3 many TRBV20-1 CSARDPERPSTDTQYF TGCAGTGCTAGAGATCCGGAGCGGCCTAGCACAGATACGCAGTATTTT
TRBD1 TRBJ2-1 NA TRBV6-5 CASSYSKQGAGEQFF TGTGCCAGCAGTTACTCGAAGCAGGGGGCGGGTGAGCAGTTCTTC
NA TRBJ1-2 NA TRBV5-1 CASSSLGDGYTF TGCGCCAGCAGCTCTCTGGGGGATGGCTACACCTTC
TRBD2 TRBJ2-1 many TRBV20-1 CSASRGTSAAEQFF TGCAGTGCCTCGCGCGGGACTAGCGCCGCTGAGCAGTTCTTC
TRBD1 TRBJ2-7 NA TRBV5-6 CASSIDRGNEQYF TGTGCCAGCAGCATCGACAGGGGCAACGAGCAGTACTTC
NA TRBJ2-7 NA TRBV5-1 CASSLEWARKQYF TGCGCCAGCAGCTTGGAATGGGCCAGGAAGCAGTACTTC
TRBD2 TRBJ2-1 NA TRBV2 CASRSTSGRGEQFF TGTGCCAGCAGGTCGACTAGCGGGAGGGGAGAGCAGTTCTTC
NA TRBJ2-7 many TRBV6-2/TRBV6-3 CASGQYYEQYF TGTGCGTCGGGGCAGTACTACGAGCAGTACTTC
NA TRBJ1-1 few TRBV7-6 CASKGTRDTEAFF TGTGCCAGCAAGGGGACCAGGGACACTGAAGCTTTCTTT
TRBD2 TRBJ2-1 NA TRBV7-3 CASSIGTSGEYRNEQFF TGTGCCAGCAGCATAGGGACTAGCGGAGAGTACAGGAATGAGCAGTTCTTC
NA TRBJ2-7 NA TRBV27 CASSLLAGARTLRVYEQYF TGTGCCAGCAGTTTATTGGCAGGAGCTAGAACGTTAAGGGTATACGAGCAGTACTTC
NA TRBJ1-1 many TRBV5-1 CASSLGRGTEAFF TGCGCCAGCAGCTTGGGGAGGGGAACTGAAGCTTTCTTT
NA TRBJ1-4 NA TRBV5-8 CASSTLNEKLFF TGTGCCAGCAGCACACTTAATGAAAAACTGTTTTTT
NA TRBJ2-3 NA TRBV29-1 CSVDGVGYSSSTDTQYF TGCAGCGTTGACGGAGTAGGTTACTCTTCTAGCACAGATACGCAGTATTTT
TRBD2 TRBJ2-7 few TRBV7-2 CASSLAAAGASYEQYF TGTGCCAGCAGCTTAGCTGCAGCGGGAGCGTCCTACGAGCAGTACTTC
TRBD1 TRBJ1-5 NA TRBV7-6 CASSLAGPGQGQPQHF TGTGCCAGCAGCTTAGCGGGGCCGGGACAGGGACAGCCCCAGCATTTT
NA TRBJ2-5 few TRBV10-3 CAISEHGADQETQYF TGTGCCATCAGTGAGCATGGGGCGGACCAAGAGACCCAGTACTTC
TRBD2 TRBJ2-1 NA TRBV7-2 CASSSGLADPYNEQFF TGTGCCAGCAGCTCCGGACTAGCGGATCCTTACAATGAGCAGTTCTTC
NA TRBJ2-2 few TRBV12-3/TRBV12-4 CASSLSGLSSGELFF TGTGCCAGCAGTTTATCTGGGTTGAGTTCCGGGGAGCTGTTTTTT
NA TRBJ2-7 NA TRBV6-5 CASRSNPSYEQYF TGTGCCAGCAGGTCAAACCCCTCCTACGAGCAGTACTTC
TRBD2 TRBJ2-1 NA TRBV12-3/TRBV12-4 CASSFGGRAPYNEQFF TGTGCCAGCAGTTTTGGCGGGAGGGCCCCCTACAATGAGCAGTTCTTC
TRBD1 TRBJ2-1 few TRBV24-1 CATSDLRDSNYNEQFF TGTGCCACCAGTGATTTGAGGGACAGCAACTACAATGAGCAGTTCTTC
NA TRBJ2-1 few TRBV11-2 CASSFRSSAGLGDEQFF TGTGCCAGCAGCTTTAGATCCTCAGCGGGCCTCGGGGATGAGCAGTTCTTC
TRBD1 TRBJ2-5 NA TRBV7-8 CASSIDRGQETQYF TGTGCCAGCAGCATCGACAGGGGGCAAGAGACCCAGTACTTC
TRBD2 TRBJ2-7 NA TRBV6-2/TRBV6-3 CASSTSGTYEQYF TGTGCCAGCAGTACTAGCGGTACCTACGAGCAGTACTTC
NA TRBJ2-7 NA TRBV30 CAWSVLGVEQYF TGTGCCTGGAGTGTTTTGGGTGTCGAGCAGTACTTC
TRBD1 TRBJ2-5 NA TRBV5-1 CASSGGQGSETQYF TGCGCCAGCAGCGGGGGACAGGGTTCAGAGACCCAGTACTTC
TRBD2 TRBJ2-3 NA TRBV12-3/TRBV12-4 CASSLERGGTDTQYF TGTGCCAGCAGCCTGGAGCGGGGGGGCACAGATACGCAGTATTTT
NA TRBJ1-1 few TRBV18 CASSNTGMNTEAFF TGTGCCAGCTCAAATACTGGGATGAACACTGAAGCTTTCTTT
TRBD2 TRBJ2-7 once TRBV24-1 CATSDSAGVGEQYF TGTGCCACCAGTGATTCAGCGGGAGTGGGAGAGCAGTACTTC
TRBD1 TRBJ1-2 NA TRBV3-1 CASSQVAGQGRNYGYTF TGTGCCAGCAGCCAAGTCGCGGGACAGGGACGCAACTATGGCTACACCTTC
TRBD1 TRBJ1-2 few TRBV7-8 CASRSGQGGSYGYTF TGTGCCAGCAGATCCGGGCAGGGGGGTTCCTATGGCTACACCTTC
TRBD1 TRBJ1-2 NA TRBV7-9 CASSAQRGDRPKINYGYTF TGTGCCAGCAGCGCCCAGCGGGGGGACAGACCAAAAATTAACTATGGCTACACCTTC
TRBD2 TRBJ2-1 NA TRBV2 CASSPRTSGIYNEQFF TGTGCCAGCAGCCCCCGGACTAGCGGGATCTACAATGAGCAGTTCTTC
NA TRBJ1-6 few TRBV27 CAIGAGYNSPLHF TGTGCCATCGGTGCAGGGTATAATTCACCCCTCCACTTT
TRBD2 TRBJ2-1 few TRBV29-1 CSARGGSYNEQFF TGCAGCGCCCGCGGGGGCTCCTACAATGAGCAGTTCTTC